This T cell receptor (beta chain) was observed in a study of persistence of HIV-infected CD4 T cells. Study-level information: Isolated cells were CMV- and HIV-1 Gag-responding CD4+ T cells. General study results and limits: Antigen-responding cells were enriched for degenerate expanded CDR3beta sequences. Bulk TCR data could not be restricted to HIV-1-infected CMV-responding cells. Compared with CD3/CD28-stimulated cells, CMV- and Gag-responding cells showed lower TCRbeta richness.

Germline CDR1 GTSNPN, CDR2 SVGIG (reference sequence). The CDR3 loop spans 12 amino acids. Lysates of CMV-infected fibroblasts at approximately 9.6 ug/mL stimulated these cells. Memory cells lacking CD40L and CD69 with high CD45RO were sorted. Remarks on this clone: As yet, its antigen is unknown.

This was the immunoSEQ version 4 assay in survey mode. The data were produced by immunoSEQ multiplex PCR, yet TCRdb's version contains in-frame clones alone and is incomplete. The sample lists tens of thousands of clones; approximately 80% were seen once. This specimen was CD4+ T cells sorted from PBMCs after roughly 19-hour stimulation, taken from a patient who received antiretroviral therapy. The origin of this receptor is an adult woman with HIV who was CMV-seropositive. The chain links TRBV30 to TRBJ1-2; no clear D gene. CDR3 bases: TGTGCGCTAAACCTATCTTTCCGTGGCTACACCTTC. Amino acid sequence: CALNLSFRGYTF.